Reported below is one TCR beta chain. The antigen remains unidentified. V lost 1 base and J 3 bases, leaving 16 bases between the germline ends. The CDR3 extends over 17 amino acids. CDR1 and CDR2 (germline): MGHDK, SYGVNS. These data belong to a study of cytomegalovirus exposure and HLA in healthy donors. The study, taken as a whole, reports: Data from an earlier analysis indicated that most TCR beta V segments were productive either about 87% or about 30% of the time. A few of the chains that were CMV-associated were confirmed in vitro to be specific for CMV antigens. Later analysis showed TCR association rates varying by HLA locus, highest for DRB1 and lowest for HLA-C.

Each donor was healthy, and each was a bone marrow donor. This PCR relied on a set of 60 Vbeta primers and 13 Jbeta primers. Sequencing used immunoSEQ multiplex PCR; TCRdb keeps in-frame clones, though not all of them. Altogether about 110,000 clones are present, roughly four fifths being singletons, with the ten largest covering under 1.5%. Input material: PBMCs. This TCR was recovered from a young woman in good health and CMV-seronegative. The rearrangement joins TRBV25-1 to TRBJ2-1, with D possibly TRBD2 on 5 matching bases. CDR3 sequence (DNA): TGTGCCAGCAGTGAATCTCGAGGGCACGGGTTCTACAATGAGCAGTTCTTC. Translated: CASSESRGHGFYNEQFF.